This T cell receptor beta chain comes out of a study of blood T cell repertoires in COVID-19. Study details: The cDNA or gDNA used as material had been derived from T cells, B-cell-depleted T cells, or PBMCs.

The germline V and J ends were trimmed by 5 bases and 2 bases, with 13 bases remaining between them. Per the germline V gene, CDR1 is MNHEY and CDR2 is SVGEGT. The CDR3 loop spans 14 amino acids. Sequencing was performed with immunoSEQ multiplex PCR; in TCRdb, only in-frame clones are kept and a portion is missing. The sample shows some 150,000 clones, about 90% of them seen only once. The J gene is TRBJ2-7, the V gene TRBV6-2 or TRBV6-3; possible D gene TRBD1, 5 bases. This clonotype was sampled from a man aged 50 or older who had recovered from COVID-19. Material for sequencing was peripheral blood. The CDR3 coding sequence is TGTGCCAGCAGTGGACACCGGGCCCCCTACGAGCAGTACTTC. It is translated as CASSGHRAPYEQYF.